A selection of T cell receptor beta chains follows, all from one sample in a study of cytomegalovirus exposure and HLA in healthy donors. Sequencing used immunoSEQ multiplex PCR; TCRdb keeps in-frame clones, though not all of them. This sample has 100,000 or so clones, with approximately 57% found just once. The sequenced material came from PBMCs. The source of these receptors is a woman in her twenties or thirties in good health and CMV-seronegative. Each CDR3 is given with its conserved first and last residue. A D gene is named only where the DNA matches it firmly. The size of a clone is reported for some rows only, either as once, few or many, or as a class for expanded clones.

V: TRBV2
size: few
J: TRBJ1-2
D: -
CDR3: CASERGSYGYTF
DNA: TGTGCCAGCGAGCGTGGTAGCTATGGCTACACCTTC

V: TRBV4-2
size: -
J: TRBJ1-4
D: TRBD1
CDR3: CASRRDRSATNEKLFF
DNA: TGTGCCAGCAGGCGGGACAGGAGTGCAACTAATGAAAAACTGTTTTTT

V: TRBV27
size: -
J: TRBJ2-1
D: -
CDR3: CASSLPLATDNEQFF
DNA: TGTGCCAGCAGTTTACCCCTAGCGACGGACAATGAGCAGTTCTTC

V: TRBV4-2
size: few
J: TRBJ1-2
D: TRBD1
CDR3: CASSQGTGSLYGYTF
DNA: TGTGCCAGCAGCCAAGGGACAGGGAGTCTTTATGGCTACACCTTC

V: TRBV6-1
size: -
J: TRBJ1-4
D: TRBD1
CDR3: CASNSGTGNEKLFF
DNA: TGTGCCAGCAACTCCGGGACAGGGAATGAAAAACTGTTTTTT

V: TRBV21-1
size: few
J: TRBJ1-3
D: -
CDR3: CASSKPGNSGNTIYF
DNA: TGTGCCAGCAGCAAGCCGGGGAACTCTGGAAACACCATATATTTT

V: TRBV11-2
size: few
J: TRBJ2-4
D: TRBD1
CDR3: CASSPGTGGEDWNIQYF
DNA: TGTGCCAGCAGCCCCGGGACAGGGGGCGAGGATTGGAACATTCAGTACTTC

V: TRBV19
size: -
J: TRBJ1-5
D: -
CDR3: CASSYIDQPQHF
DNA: TGTGCCAGTAGTTATATAGATCAGCCCCAGCATTTT

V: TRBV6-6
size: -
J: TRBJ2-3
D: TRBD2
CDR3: CASSSHTSGNTDTQYF
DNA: TGTGCCAGCAGTTCGCATACTAGCGGGAACACAGATACGCAGTATTTT

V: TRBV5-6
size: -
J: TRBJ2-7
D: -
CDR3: CASSLGQGLAAGGSYEQYF
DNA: TGTGCCAGCAGCCTAGGACAGGGCCTAGCGGCAGGGGGCTCCTACGAGCAGTACTTC

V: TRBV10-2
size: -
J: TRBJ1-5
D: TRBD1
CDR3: CASSTGQGAGQPQHF
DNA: TGCGCCAGCAGTACCGGACAGGGGGCCGGCCAGCCCCAGCATTTT

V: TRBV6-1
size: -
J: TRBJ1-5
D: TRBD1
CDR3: CASSQGAGQPQHF
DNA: TGTGCCAGCAGTCAGGGGGCAGGTCAGCCCCAGCATTTT

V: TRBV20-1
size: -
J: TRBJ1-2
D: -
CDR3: CSARGPEGYTF
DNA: TGCAGTGCTAGAGGTCCGGAGGGCTACACCTTC

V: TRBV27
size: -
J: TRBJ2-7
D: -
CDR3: CASRVPRGTEQYF
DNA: TGTGCCAGCAGGGTACCCCGGGGTACCGAGCAGTACTTC

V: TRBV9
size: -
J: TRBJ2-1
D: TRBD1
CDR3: CASSEGQVLLDEQFF
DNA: TGTGCCAGCAGCGAGGGACAGGTCCTCCTCGATGAGCAGTTCTTC